The sequence of this T cell receptor (beta chain) was determined in a study of blood T cell repertoires in COVID-19. Original methodology: The assay estimated nucleated cells by amplifying reference gene primers. Method: immunoSEQ multiplex PCR; TCRdb's copy keeps in-frame clones and lacks some. That table gives V, J and clone size, and the DNA gave D and trimming. Of approximately 200,000 clones in the sample, around 88% are singletons; the top ten hold 3.5% to 5.5%. The specimen was PBMCs or T cells enriched from blood (not recorded which). This receptor was obtained from a woman in her 30s who had been exposed to COVID-19.

CDR3 sequence (DNA): TGTGCCTGGAGCTCCGGGAATCAGCCCCAGCATTTT. Protein sequence: CAWSSGNQPQHF. V is TRBV30 and J is TRBJ1-5; D is unclear. Trimming took off 3 bases at V and 4 bases at J, with 7 bases between the two ends. This CDR3 comprises 12 residues. Germline V gene data show CDR1 as GTSNPN and CDR2 as SVGIG (reference sequence).